This T cell receptor (beta chain) was captured in a study of blood T cell repertoires in COVID-19. Study summary: COVID-19 samples, acute and convalescent, were from the United States, Italy and Spain.

In Seattle, patients joined the study during active infection and were tracked longitudinally. There are 12 residues in the CDR3. V was clipped by 7 bases and J by 6 bases, with 14 bases between them. From germline, CDR1 is SQVTM and CDR2 ANQGSEA. Repertoires were generated with immunoSEQ multiplex PCR, while TCRdb's copy carries only in-frame clones and drops some. Of 170,000 or so clones detected, around four fifths appear once; the ten largest clones hold 6.5% to 8.5%. The material sequenced was peripheral blood. J is TRBJ2-3 and V is TRBV29-1, with a weak D call TRBD1 (6 bases). The receptor's source is a woman in her forties with COVID-19, enrolled during active disease. The CDR3 sequence is CSALQGLDTQYF. DNA of the CDR3: TGCAGCGCCTTACAGGGTTTGGATACGCAGTATTTT.